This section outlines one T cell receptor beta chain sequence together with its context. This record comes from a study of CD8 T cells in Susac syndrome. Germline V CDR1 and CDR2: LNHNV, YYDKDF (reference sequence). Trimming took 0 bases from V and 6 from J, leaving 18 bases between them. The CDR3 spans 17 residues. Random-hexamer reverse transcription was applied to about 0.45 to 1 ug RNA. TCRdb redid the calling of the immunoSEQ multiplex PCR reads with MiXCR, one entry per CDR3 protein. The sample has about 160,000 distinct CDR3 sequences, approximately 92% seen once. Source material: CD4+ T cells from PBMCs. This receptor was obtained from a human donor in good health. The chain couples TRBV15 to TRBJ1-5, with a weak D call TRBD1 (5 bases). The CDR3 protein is CATSRDKFQGRGQPQHF. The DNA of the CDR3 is TGTGCCACCAGCAGAGATAAGTTTCAGGGACGGGGTCAGCCCCAGCATTTT.